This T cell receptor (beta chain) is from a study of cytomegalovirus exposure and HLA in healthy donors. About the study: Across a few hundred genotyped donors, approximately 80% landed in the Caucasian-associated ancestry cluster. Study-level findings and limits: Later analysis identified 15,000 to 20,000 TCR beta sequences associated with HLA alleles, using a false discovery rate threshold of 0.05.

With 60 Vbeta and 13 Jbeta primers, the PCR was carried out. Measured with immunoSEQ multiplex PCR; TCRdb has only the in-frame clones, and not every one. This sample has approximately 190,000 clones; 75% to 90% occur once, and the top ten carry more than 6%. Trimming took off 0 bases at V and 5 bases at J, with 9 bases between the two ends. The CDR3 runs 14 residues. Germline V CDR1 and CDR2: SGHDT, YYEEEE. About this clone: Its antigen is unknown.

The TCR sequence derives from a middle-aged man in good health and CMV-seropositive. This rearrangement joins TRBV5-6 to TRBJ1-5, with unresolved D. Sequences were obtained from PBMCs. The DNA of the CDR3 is TGTGCCAGCAGCTTGGGACAAGGTGATCAGCCCCAGCATTTT. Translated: CASSLGQGDQPQHF.